This T cell receptor beta chain appears in the sequencing data of a study of T cell responses to AZD1222 COVID-19 vaccine. Study results and caveats: Spike-specific TCR breadth and depth went up after people got two AZD1222 doses. Regions 160-218 and 743-854 dominated among vaccine-associated CD4 TCRs spanning spike.

A note on this clone: Its antigen is undetermined.

Sequenced by immunoSEQ multiplex PCR; TCRdb stores in-frame clones only, minus some. Seen here are under 150,000 clones, roughly 91% observed once, and the top ten hold around 1.9%. This TCR derives from an adult in good health. Here the sequenced sample was peripheral blood, taken on day 0 of AZD1222 vaccination.

This CDR3 is CASSSGGALNTEAFF. The CDR3, as DNA: TGTGCCAGCAGTTCAGGGGGCGCTTTGAACACTGAAGCTTTCTTT. The chain is built from TRBV27 and TRBJ1-1; 8 bases fit TRBD1. Germline assignment: CDR1 MNHEY and CDR2 SMNVEV (reference sequence). The junction had 4 bases not matched to a gene; V was cut back by 4 bases and J by 0 bases. The CDR3 spans 15 residues.